Listed below are T cell receptor beta chains from one sample, sequenced in a study of blood T cell repertoires in COVID-19. Profiled with immunoSEQ multiplex PCR; TCRdb holds only in-frame clones, not every one. The table records hundreds of thousands of clones, around nine tenths of them present only once. Material: peripheral blood. Receptors were obtained from a man aged 35 to 55 with acute or convalescent COVID-19. Each CDR3 is given with its conserved first and last residue. Fields, in order: clone size, D gene, V gene, J gene, CDR3 protein, CDR3 DNA. The D gene is left open where the match is weak. Clone size is not always given. Where it is, it says once, few, many or a class for expanded clones.

abundance: -; d_gene: TRBD2; v_gene: TRBV6-2/TRBV6-3; j_gene: TRBJ2-1; CDR3aa: CASSSGTSGGNEQFF; CDR3nt: TGTGCCAGCAGTTCGGGGACTAGCGGGGGGAATGAGCAGTTCTTC
abundance: -; d_gene: -; v_gene: TRBV2; j_gene: TRBJ2-7; CDR3aa: CASSESRVSYEQYF; CDR3nt: TGTGCCAGCAGTGAAAGCAGGGTCTCCTACGAGCAGTACTTC
abundance: once; d_gene: TRBD2; v_gene: TRBV11-3; j_gene: TRBJ2-1; CDR3aa: CASSAGTSGGNYEQFF; CDR3nt: TGTGCCAGCAGCGCCGGGACTAGCGGGGGGAATTATGAGCAGTTCTTC
abundance: -; d_gene: TRBD1; v_gene: TRBV6-6; j_gene: TRBJ2-7; CDR3aa: CASKQGSYEQYF; CDR3nt: TGTGCCAGCAAACAGGGGTCCTACGAGCAGTACTTC
abundance: once; d_gene: -; v_gene: TRBV19; j_gene: TRBJ2-1; CDR3aa: CASTKGRLASYNEQFF; CDR3nt: TGTGCCAGTACAAAGGGGCGTCTAGCGTCCTACAATGAGCAGTTCTTC
abundance: -; d_gene: TRBD2; v_gene: TRBV5-1; j_gene: TRBJ2-1; CDR3aa: CASSLGRGGPDEQFF; CDR3nt: TGCGCCAGCAGCTTGGGTCGCGGGGGGCCAGATGAGCAGTTCTTC
abundance: -; d_gene: -; v_gene: TRBV21-1; j_gene: TRBJ2-3; CDR3aa: CASSLSWATDTQYF; CDR3nt: TGTGCCAGCAGCCTGAGTTGGGCCACAGATACGCAGTATTTT
abundance: -; d_gene: TRBD2; v_gene: TRBV2; j_gene: TRBJ2-5; CDR3aa: CASVLAGVAVETQYF; CDR3nt: TGTGCCAGCGTTTTGGCGGGAGTGGCCGTAGAGACCCAGTACTTC
abundance: -; d_gene: TRBD1; v_gene: TRBV19; j_gene: TRBJ1-5; CDR3aa: CASSRTGTGGGERNQPQHF; CDR3nt: TGTGCCAGTAGCCGAACCGGGACAGGGGGCGGCGAGCGCAATCAGCCCCAGCATTTT
abundance: -; d_gene: TRBD1; v_gene: TRBV7-9; j_gene: TRBJ1-5; CDR3aa: CASSSGGQGLKPQHF; CDR3nt: TGTGCCAGCAGCTCAGGGGGACAGGGTTTGAAGCCCCAGCATTTT
abundance: -; d_gene: -; v_gene: TRBV28; j_gene: TRBJ2-1; CDR3aa: CASSYDRRRYNEQFF; CDR3nt: TGTGCCAGCAGCTACGACAGAAGAAGGTACAATGAGCAGTTCTTC
abundance: -; d_gene: TRBD1; v_gene: TRBV19; j_gene: TRBJ1-2; CDR3aa: CASSNGLTGGEEGYTF; CDR3nt: TGTGCCAGTAGTAACGGATTGACAGGGGGCGAGGAAGGCTACACCTTC
abundance: -; d_gene: -; v_gene: TRBV12-3/TRBV12-4; j_gene: TRBJ1-1; CDR3aa: CASSLRENTEAFF; CDR3nt: TGTGCCAGCAGTTTGCGGGAGAACACTGAAGCTTTCTTT
abundance: -; d_gene: -; v_gene: TRBV18; j_gene: TRBJ2-5; CDR3aa: CASSPLPGSQETQYF; CDR3nt: TGTGCCAGCTCACCACTCCCAGGGTCGCAAGAGACCCAGTACTTC
abundance: -; d_gene: -; v_gene: TRBV6-2/TRBV6-3; j_gene: TRBJ1-5; CDR3aa: CASSYTQGDQPQHF; CDR3nt: TGTGCCAGCAGCTATACGCAGGGTGATCAGCCCCAGCATTTT
abundance: -; d_gene: TRBD2; v_gene: TRBV7-2; j_gene: TRBJ2-3; CDR3aa: CASSYSSGRDTQYF; CDR3nt: TGTGCCAGCAGCTACTCTAGCGGGAGGGATACGCAGTATTTT
abundance: -; d_gene: TRBD2; v_gene: TRBV7-3; j_gene: TRBJ2-3; CDR3aa: CASSTNPSGSQFFRHTDTQYF; CDR3nt: TGTGCCAGCAGCACGAACCCTAGCGGGAGCCAATTCTTTCGGCACACAGATACGCAGTATTTT
abundance: once; d_gene: TRBD2; v_gene: TRBV7-2; j_gene: TRBJ2-7; CDR3aa: CASSSGGGLYEQYF; CDR3nt: TGTGCCAGCAGCTCGGGGGGAGGCCTGTACGAGCAGTACTTC
abundance: -; d_gene: -; v_gene: TRBV2; j_gene: TRBJ1-2; CDR3aa: CASRGGANYGYTF; CDR3nt: TGTGCCAGCAGGGGAGGAGCTAACTATGGCTACACCTTC
abundance: -; d_gene: -; v_gene: TRBV7-8; j_gene: TRBJ2-3; CDR3aa: CASSLVPSTDTQYF; CDR3nt: TGTGCCAGCAGCTTAGTCCCTAGCACAGATACGCAGTATTTT